What follows are 6 T cell receptor beta chains derived from one specimen sequenced in a study of regulatory T cells in long-lasting Graves disease. Library construction for TCR beta used iRepertoire HTBI primers and Arm-PCR of CDR3 regions. Using its own MiXCR run on the multiplex PCR reads, TCRdb lists one record per CDR3 protein. Of around 400,000 distinct CDR3 sequences in the sample, about a quarter were seen once. Time point in this sample: persistent/refractory GD, antithyroid drugs over 5 years with positive TRAb. From PBMCs, RNA was extracted and then used to make the TCR library. This material consisted of peripheral blood mononuclear cells (PBMCs), taken when the disease was refractory, from a patient treated with antithyroid drugs. Receptors were obtained from a female donor with Graves disease.

This sequence joins TRBV19 and TRBJ1-2; D possibly corresponds to TRBD1 (5 bases). Per germline, CDR1 LNHDA and CDR2 SQIVND (reference sequence). The CDR3 totals 13 residues. Trimming shortened V by 3 bases and J by 4 bases, and 9 bases separated the two germline ends. The DNA of the CDR3 is TGTGCCAGTAGTATGCAGGGATCCTATGGCTACACCTTC. Translation gives CASSMQGSYGYTF.

CDR3 residues: CASRLQGATYYEQYF. The CDR3 DNA reads TGTGCCAGCAGACTACAGGGGGCAACGTACTACGAGCAGTACTTC. V is TRBV6-2 or TRBV6-3 and J is TRBJ2-7, with TRBD1 matching over 9 bases. After removal of 6 bases from V and 3 bases from J, the junction contained 9 bases not matched to a gene. The CDR3 covers 15 residues. Germline V gives CDR1 MNHEY, CDR2 SVGEGT.

This clonotype was counted ten times or more. The CDR3: CSVDKGPYGYTF. The CDR3 bases are TGCAGCGTTGATAAGGGTCCCTATGGCTACACCTTC. The chain couples TRBV29-1 to TRBJ1-2; D remains unclear. This CDR3 is 12 amino acids long. In germline, CDR1 is SQVTM, CDR2 ANQGSEA. Trimming removed 3 bases from V and 4 bases from J, with 9 bases in between.

A few counts support this clonotype. The rearrangement uses TRBV20-1 and TRBJ2-5, with no clear D. In germline, CDR1 is DFQATT, CDR2 SNEGSKA (reference sequence). The CDR3 spans 14 residues. Trimming left V 0 bases short and J 4 bases short, with 12 bases between. CDR3 residues: CSARDLIWVETQYF. Written as DNA, the CDR3 is TGCAGTGCTAGAGATTTAATTTGGGTAGAGACCCAGTACTTC.

There are many counts of this clonotype. CDR3 bases: TGTGCCAGCAGTCTTTCTCGCTCCAACTATGGCTACACCTTC. As protein: CASSLSRSNYGYTF. The V call is TRBV28, the J call TRBJ1-2; D gene unclear. V was clipped by 5 bases and J by 2 bases, with 12 bases between them. The germline V gene has CDR1 MDHEN and CDR2 SYDVKM. CDR3 length: 14 amino acids.

At least ten counts were recorded for this clonotype. The chain links TRBV7-2 to TRBJ2-7, with D unclear. The CDR3 is 13 residues long. V was shortened by 5 bases and J by 3 bases, with 11 bases between the two germline ends. Per germline, CDR1 SGHTA and CDR2 FQGNSA. CDR3: CASSKDKDYEQYF. Here the CDR3 DNA reads TGTGCCAGCAGCAAAGACAAGGACTACGAGCAGTACTTC.